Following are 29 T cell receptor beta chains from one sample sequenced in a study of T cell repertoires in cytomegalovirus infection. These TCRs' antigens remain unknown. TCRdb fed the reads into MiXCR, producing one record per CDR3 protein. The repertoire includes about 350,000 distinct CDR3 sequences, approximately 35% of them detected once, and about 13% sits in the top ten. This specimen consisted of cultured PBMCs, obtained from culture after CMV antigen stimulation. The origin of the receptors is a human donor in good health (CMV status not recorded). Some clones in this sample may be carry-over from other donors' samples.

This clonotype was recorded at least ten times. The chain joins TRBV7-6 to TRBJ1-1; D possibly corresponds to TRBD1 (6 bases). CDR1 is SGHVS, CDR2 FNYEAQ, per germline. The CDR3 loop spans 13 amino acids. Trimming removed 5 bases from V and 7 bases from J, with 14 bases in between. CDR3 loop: CASSQFTGSEAFF. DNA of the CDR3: TGTGCCAGCAGCCAATTTACAGGGAGTGAAGCTTTCTTT. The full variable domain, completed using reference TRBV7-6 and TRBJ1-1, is GAGVSQSPRYKVTKRGQDVALRCDPISGHVSLYWYRQALGQGPEFLTYFNYEAQQDKSGLPNDRFSAERPEGSISTLTIQRTEQRDSAMYRCASSQFTGSEAFFGQGTRLTVV.

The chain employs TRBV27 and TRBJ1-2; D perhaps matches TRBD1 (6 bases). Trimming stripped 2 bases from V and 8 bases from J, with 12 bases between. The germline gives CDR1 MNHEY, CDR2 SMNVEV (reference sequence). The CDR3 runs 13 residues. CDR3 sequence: CASSLIGGSGYTF. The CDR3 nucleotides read TGTGCCAGCAGTTTAATTGGGGGCAGCGGCTACACCTTC.

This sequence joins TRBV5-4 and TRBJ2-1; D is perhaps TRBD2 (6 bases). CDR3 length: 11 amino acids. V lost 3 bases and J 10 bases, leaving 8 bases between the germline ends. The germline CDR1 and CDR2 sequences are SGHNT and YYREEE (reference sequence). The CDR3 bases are TGTGCCAGCAGCTGGGACTCGGAGCAGTTCTTC. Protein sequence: CASSWDSEQFF. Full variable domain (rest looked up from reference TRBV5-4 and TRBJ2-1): ETGVTQSPTHLIKTRGQQVTLRCSSQSGHNTVSWYQQALGQGPQFIFQYYREEENGRGNFPPRFSGLQFPNYSSELNVNALELDDSALYLCASSWDSEQFFGPGTRLTVL.

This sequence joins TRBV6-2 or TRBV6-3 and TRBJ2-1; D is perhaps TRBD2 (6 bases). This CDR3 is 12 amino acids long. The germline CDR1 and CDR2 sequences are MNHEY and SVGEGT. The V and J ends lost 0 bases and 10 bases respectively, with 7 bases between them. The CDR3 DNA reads TGTGCCAGCAGTTACTCGGAGGGGGAGCAGTTCTTC. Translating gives CASSYSEGEQFF.

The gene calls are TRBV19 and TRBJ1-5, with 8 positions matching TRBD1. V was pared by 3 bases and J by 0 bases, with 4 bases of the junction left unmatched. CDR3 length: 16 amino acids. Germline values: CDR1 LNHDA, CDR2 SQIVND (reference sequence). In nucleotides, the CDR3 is TGTGCCAGTAGTATCGGACAGGGTGTTAGCAATCAGCCCCAGCATTTT. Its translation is CASSIGQGVSNQPQHF.

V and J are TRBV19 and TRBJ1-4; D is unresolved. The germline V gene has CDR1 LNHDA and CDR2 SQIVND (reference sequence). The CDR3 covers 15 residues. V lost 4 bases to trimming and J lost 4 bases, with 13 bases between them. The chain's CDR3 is CASSTLTRYNEKLFF. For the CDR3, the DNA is TGTGCCAGTAGTACTTTGACACGGTATAATGAAAAACTGTTTTTT.

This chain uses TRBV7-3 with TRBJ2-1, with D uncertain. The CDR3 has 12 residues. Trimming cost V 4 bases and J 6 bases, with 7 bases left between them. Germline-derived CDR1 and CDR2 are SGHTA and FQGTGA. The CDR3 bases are TGTGCCAGCAGCTCCCTTCCCAATGAGCAGTTCTTC. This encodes CASSSLPNEQFF.

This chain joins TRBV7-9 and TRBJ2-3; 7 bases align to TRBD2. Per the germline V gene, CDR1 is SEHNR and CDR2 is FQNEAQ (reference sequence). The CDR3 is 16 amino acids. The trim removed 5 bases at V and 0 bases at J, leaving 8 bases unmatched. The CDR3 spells CASSPLNSGSTDTQYF. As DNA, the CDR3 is TGTGCCAGCAGCCCCTTAAATAGCGGGAGCACAGATACGCAGTATTTT. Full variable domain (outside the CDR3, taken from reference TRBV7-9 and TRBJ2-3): DTGVSQNPRHKITKRGQNVTFRCDPISEHNRLYWYRQTLGQGPEFLTYFQNEAQLEKSRLLSDRFSAERPKGSFSTLEIQRTEQGDSAMYLCASSPLNSGSTDTQYFGPGTRLTVL.

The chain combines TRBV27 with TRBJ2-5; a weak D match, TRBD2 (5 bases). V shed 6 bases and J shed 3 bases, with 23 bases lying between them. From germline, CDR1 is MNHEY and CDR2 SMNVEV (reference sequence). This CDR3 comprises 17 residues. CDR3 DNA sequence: TGTGCCAGCAGACCAGGCCGCGGTGTCAGCGGAAAAGAGACCCAGTACTTC. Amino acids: CASRPGRGVSGKETQYF.

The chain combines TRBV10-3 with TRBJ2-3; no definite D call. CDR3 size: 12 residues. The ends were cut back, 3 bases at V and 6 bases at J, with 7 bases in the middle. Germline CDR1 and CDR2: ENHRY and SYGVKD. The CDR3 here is CAISDRGDTQYF. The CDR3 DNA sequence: TGTGCCATCAGTGATAGAGGCGATACGCAGTATTTT.

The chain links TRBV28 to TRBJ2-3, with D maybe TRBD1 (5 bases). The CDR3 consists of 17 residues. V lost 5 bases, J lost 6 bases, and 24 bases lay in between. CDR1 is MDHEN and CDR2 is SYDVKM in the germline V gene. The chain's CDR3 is CASSLRASSGAGDTQYF. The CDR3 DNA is TGTGCCAGCAGTCTCCGGGCCTCTAGTGGGGCAGGGGATACGCAGTATTTT.

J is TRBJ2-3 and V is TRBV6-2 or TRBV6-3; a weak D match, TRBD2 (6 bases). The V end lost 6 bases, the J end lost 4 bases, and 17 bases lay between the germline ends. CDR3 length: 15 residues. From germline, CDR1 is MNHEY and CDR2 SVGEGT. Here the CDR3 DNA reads TGTGCCAGCAGAAGACTAGTCGCGGGCCCAGATACGCAGTATTTT. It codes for CASRRLVAGPDTQYF.

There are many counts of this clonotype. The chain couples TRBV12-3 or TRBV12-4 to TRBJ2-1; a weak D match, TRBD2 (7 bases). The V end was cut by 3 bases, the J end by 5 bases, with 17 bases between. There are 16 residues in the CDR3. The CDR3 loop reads CASSFWGRERNNEQFF. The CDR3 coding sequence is TGTGCCAGCAGTTTCTGGGGGCGGGAGCGAAACAATGAGCAGTTCTTC.

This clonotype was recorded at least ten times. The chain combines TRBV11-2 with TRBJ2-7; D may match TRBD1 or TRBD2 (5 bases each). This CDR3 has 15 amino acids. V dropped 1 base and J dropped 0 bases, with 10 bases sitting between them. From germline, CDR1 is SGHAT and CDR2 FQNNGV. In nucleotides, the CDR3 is TGTGCCAGCAGCTTAGTTGGGGGAAGCTCCTACGAGCAGTACTTC. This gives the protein CASSLVGGSSYEQYF.

In nucleotides, the CDR3 is TGTGCCATCAGCCGGACTGGGCCCTACGAGCAGTACTTC. This encodes CAISRTGPYEQYF. The V gene is TRBV10-3, the J gene TRBJ2-7; D perhaps matches TRBD2 (5 bases). This CDR3 has 13 residues. Trimming took off 6 bases at V and 2 bases at J, with 11 bases between the two ends. CDR1 is ENHRY, CDR2 SYGVKD, per germline.

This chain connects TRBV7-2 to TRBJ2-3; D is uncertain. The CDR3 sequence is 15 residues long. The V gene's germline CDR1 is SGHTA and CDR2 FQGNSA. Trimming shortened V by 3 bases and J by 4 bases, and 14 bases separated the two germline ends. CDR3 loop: CASSFARGGADTQYF. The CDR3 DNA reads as TGTGCCAGCAGCTTCGCTCGAGGTGGAGCAGATACGCAGTATTTT.

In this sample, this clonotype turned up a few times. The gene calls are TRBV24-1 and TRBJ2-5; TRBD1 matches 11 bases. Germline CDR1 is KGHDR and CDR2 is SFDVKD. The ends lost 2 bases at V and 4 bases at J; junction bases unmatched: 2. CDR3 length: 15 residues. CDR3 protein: CATSDWTGGLETQYF. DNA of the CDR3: TGTGCCACCAGTGATTGGACAGGGGGCCTAGAGACCCAGTACTTC.

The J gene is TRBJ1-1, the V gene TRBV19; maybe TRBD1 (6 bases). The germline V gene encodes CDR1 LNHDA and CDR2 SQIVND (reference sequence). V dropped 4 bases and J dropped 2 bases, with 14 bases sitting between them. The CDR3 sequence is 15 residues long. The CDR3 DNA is TGTGCCAGTAGTAGCCTTGGGGGCTCAAACACTGAAGCTTTCTTT. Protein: CASSSLGGSNTEAFF.

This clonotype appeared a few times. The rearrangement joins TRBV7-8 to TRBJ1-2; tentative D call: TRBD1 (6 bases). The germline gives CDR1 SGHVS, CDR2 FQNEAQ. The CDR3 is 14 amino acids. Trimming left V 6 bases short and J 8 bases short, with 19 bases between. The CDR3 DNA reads TGTGCCAGCAGTTTTGGGGGGGGCCCAGAGGGCTACACCTTC. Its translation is CASSFGGGPEGYTF.

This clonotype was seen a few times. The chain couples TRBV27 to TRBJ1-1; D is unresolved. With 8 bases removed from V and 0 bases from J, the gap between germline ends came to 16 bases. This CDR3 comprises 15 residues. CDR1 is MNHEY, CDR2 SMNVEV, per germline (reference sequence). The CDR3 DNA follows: TGTGCCAGCTTCCCCAGGAGGACCCTGAACACTGAAGCTTTCTTT. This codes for CASFPRRTLNTEAFF.

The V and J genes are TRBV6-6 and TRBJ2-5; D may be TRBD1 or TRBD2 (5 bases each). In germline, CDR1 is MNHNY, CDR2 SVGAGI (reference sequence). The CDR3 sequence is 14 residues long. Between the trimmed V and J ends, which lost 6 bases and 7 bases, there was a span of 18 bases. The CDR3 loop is CASRDPGAVGTQYF. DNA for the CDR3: TGTGCCAGCAGGGACCCCGGGGCGGTGGGGACCCAGTACTTC.

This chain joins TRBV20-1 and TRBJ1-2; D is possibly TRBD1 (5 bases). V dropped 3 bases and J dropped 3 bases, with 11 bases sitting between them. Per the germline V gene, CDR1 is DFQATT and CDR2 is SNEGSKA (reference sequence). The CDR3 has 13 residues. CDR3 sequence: CSARGLGDYGYTF. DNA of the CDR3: TGCAGTGCTAGGGGGCTGGGGGACTATGGCTACACCTTC.

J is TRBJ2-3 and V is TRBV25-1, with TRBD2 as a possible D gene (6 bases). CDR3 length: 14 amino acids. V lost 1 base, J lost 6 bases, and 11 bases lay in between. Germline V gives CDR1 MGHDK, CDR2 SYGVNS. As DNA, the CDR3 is TGTGCCAGCAGTGAATCCGGGGGAAGGGATACGCAGTATTTT. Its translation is CASSESGGRDTQYF.

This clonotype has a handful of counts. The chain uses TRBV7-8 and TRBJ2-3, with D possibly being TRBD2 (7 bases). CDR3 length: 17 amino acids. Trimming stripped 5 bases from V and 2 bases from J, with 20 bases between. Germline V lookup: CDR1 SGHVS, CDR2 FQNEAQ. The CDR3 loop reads CASSPLLGGGITDTQYF. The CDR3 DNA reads TGTGCCAGCAGCCCTCTCTTAGGGGGAGGGATCACAGATACGCAGTATTTT.

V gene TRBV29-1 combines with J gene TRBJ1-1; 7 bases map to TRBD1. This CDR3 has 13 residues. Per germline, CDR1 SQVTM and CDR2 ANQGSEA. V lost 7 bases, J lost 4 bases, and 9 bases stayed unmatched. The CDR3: CSATRGMGTEAFF. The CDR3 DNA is TGCAGCGCCACCAGGGGGATGGGCACTGAAGCTTTCTTT.

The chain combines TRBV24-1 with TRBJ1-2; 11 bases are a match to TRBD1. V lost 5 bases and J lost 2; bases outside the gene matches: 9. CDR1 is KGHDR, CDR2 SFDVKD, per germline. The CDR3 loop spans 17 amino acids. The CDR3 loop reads CATSAISGTGGNYGYTF. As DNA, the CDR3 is TGTGCCACCAGTGCAATATCCGGGACAGGGGGGAACTATGGCTACACCTTC.

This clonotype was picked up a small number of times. Here the CDR3 DNA reads TGTGCCAGCAGCCCCCGTGCGGATAAAGAGACCCAGTACTTC. This codes for CASSPRADKETQYF. The chain combines TRBV7-9 with TRBJ2-5; the D is unclear. This CDR3 is 14 amino acids long. Germline assignment: CDR1 SEHNR and CDR2 FQNEAQ (reference sequence). The ends were cut back, 5 bases at V and 3 bases at J, with 13 bases in the middle. Full variable domain (rest looked up from reference TRBV7-9 and TRBJ2-5): DTGVSQNPRHKITKRGQNVTFRCDPISEHNRLYWYRQTLGQGPEFLTYFQNEAQLEKSRLLSDRFSAERPKGSFSTLEIQRTEQGDSAMYLCASSPRADKETQYFGPGTRLLVL.

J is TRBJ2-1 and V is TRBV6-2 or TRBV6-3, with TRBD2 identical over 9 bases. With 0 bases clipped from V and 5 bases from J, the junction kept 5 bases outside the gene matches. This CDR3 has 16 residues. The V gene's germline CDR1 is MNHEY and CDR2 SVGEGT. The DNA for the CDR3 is TGTGCCAGCAGTTACTCGAGAGCGGGAGGAGACAATGAGCAGTTCTTC. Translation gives CASSYSRAGGDNEQFF.

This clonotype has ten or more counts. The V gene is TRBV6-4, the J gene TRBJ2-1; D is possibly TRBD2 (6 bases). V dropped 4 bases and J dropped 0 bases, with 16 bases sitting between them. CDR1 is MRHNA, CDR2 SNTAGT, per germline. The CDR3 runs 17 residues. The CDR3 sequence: CASSVDPGGISYNEQFF. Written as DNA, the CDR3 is TGTGCCAGCAGTGTAGATCCAGGCGGGATCTCCTACAATGAGCAGTTCTTC.